A selection of T cell receptor beta chains follows, all from one sample in a study of technical replicates of blood from a handful of donors. Assay: immunoSEQ multiplex PCR; the TCRdb copy retains only in-frame clones and omits some. The profile shows over 75,000 clones, approximately 96% of them singletons. Material for sequencing was T cells isolated from PBMCs. The receptors shown here come from a human donor in good health. Both conserved end residues are part of each CDR3. The order of the fields is J gene, D gene, clone size, V gene, CDR3 DNA, CDR3 protein. The D gene is left open where the match is weak. Size is stated for part of the rows, as once, few or many counts, or as a class when the clone is expanded.

TRBJ2-5 | TRBD2 | - | TRBV19 | TGTGCCAGTAGTATCCAGTCGGCGGGAGGTAGAGAGACCCAGTACTTC | CASSIQSAGGRETQYF
TRBJ2-5 | - | - | TRBV4-1 | TGCGCCAGCAGCCAAGAAAAGAACGGGGAGACCCAGTACTTC | CASSQEKNGETQYF
TRBJ2-2 | - | - | TRBV7-3 | TGTGCCAGCAGCTTAAGCGTTACCGGGGAGCTGTTTTTT | CASSLSVTGELFF
TRBJ2-1 | TRBD2 | - | TRBV7-9 | TGTGCCAGCAGCTCCCGACTAGCGGGAGGAGGTGAGCAGTTCTTC | CASSSRLAGGGEQFF
TRBJ2-7 | TRBD1 | - | TRBV7-8 | TGTGCCAGCAGCACGATTAGGGACAGGCTCTACGAGCAGTACTTC | CASSTIRDRLYEQYF
TRBJ2-3 | TRBD1 | - | TRBV5-1 | TGCGCCAGCAGCTTGGGAGGGGGCCACGATACGCAGTATTTT | CASSLGGGHDTQYF
TRBJ1-1 | - | - | TRBV5-4 | TGTGCCAGCAGCCTCCGGGACTTCACTGAAGCTTTCTTT | CASSLRDFTEAFF
TRBJ2-5 | - | - | TRBV10-3 | TGTGCCATCAGTGAGACTCAAGGAGTATGGGTCCAAGAGACCCAGTACTTC | CAISETQGVWVQETQYF
TRBJ1-5 | - | - | TRBV6-6 | TGTGCCAGCAGGAACCGGGGGGATAGCAATCAGCCCCAGCATTTT | CASRNRGDSNQPQHF
TRBJ2-7 | - | - | TRBV4-3 | TGCGCCAGCAGCCAAGAAGGGGACTGGAGCTCCTACGAGCAGTACTTC | CASSQEGDWSSYEQYF
TRBJ2-2 | - | - | TRBV7-2 | TGTGCCAGCAGCTTAACCCCGAGTTCCGGGGGAGCGCACACCGGGGAGCTGTTTTTT | CASSLTPSSGGAHTGELFF
TRBJ2-7 | TRBD1 | once | TRBV27 | TGTGCCAGCAGTTTCCCCGGGACAGCTCTCTACGAGCAGTACTTC | CASSFPGTALYEQYF
TRBJ1-6 | TRBD1 | - | TRBV6-5 | TGTGCCAGCAGTCCAAGGGACAGGGATAATTCACCCCTCCACTTT | CASSPRDRDNSPLHF
TRBJ2-1 | - | - | TRBV6-1 | TGTGCCAGCAGTGAAGCTTTAGACAGATACAATGAGCAGTTCTTC | CASSEALDRYNEQFF
TRBJ1-1 | - | - | TRBV11-3 | TGTGCCAGCAGCTTTAACAACCCCACTTTCTTT | CASSFNNPTFF
TRBJ2-7 | TRBD1 | - | TRBV19 | TGTGCCAGTAGCGCCCGGGACAGGGTATCCTACGAGCAGTACTTC | CASSARDRVSYEQYF
TRBJ2-7 | - | - | TRBV29-1 | TGCAGCGTTTACGGACAGAACTACGAGCAGTACTTC | CSVYGQNYEQYF
TRBJ2-3 | - | - | TRBV6-1 | TGTGCCAGCAGTGCCAACACAGATACGCAGTATTTT | CASSANTDTQYF
TRBJ1-2 | - | - | TRBV5-5 | TGTGCCAGCAGCTTGGTAACGGTCTCCTATGGCTACACCTTC | CASSLVTVSYGYTF
TRBJ2-3 | - | - | TRBV2 | TGTGCCAGCAGTGAACGTCGTCTCGACTTAGATACGCAGTATTTT | CASSERRLDLDTQYF
TRBJ2-7 | TRBD1 | - | TRBV9 | TGTGCCAGCAGCCCAGACAGGGGGGACTACGAGCAGTACTTC | CASSPDRGDYEQYF
TRBJ2-7 | TRBD1 | - | TRBV11-3 | TGTGCCAGCAGCTCCGACAGGGTAACCTACGAGCAGTACTTC | CASSSDRVTYEQYF
TRBJ2-1 | TRBD2 | once | TRBV10-3 | TGTGCCATCAGTCAGACTAGCGGGATCTACAATGAGCAGTTCTTC | CAISQTSGIYNEQFF
TRBJ2-3 | - | once | TRBV5-1 | TGCGCCAGCTTTAGCGGCCCAAGCACAGATACGCAGTATTTT | CASFSGPSTDTQYF
TRBJ2-5 | TRBD2 | - | TRBV5-4 | TGTGCCAGCAAGGCGGGAGGGGGGCAGGAGACCCAGTACTTC | CASKAGGGQETQYF
TRBJ2-1 | - | - | TRBV19 | TGTGCCAGTAGTTTAGGAGCGCGGAGCTCCTACAATGAGCAGTTCTTC | CASSLGARSSYNEQFF
TRBJ1-4 | - | - | TRBV6-5 | TGTGCCAGCAGTTCGGACAATCCTAATGAAAAACTGTTTTTT | CASSSDNPNEKLFF
TRBJ2-1 | - | once | TRBV15 | TGTGCCACCAGCGGCGGACTTCTGGATGAGCAGTTCTTC | CATSGGLLDEQFF
TRBJ2-3 | TRBD2 | - | TRBV7-2 | TGTGCCAGCAGCCCCGGACTAGCCACAGATACGCAGTATTTT | CASSPGLATDTQYF
TRBJ1-4 | TRBD1 | once | TRBV28 | TGTGCCAGCAGCTGGACCGGGACAGGGGAGGAAAAACTGTTTTTT | CASSWTGTGEEKLFF
TRBJ2-5 | TRBD1 | - | TRBV6-5 | TGTGCCAGCAGTTACGGCGGGACAGGAAGGCAAGAGACCCAGTACTTC | CASSYGGTGRQETQYF
TRBJ2-2 | - | - | TRBV4-3 | TGCGCCAGCAGCCAGGGACCTAGCGAACACACCGGGGAGCTGTTTTTT | CASSQGPSEHTGELFF
TRBJ2-7 | TRBD1 | once | TRBV6-5 | TGTGCCAGCAGTTTAGGTAGGGACAGAACCTACGAGCAGTACTTC | CASSLGRDRTYEQYF
TRBJ2-7 | TRBD1 | - | TRBV5-4 | TGTGCCAGCAGCTTCACAGGGGGCTACGAGCAGTACTTC | CASSFTGGYEQYF
TRBJ2-3 | TRBD1 | - | TRBV5-4 | TGTGCCAGCAGCTTCACAGGGGCAGATACGCAGTATTTT | CASSFTGADTQYF
TRBJ2-7 | TRBD2 | - | TRBV4-2 | TGTGCCAGCAGCCAAGATGGCGGGAGGGGAGGGTACGAGCAGTACTTC | CASSQDGGRGGYEQYF
TRBJ2-1 | - | - | TRBV4-3 | TGCGCCAGCAGCCGTTCGAGCGGAACCTACAATGAGCAGTTCTTC | CASSRSSGTYNEQFF
TRBJ1-5 | - | once | TRBV21-1 | - | CASSAFGFGNQPQHF
TRBJ1-2 | TRBD1 | - | TRBV5-1 | TGCGCCAGCAGCTTAGGACAGGTTTCTAACTATGGCTACACCTTC | CASSLGQVSNYGYTF
TRBJ1-4 | - | - | TRBV30 | TGTGCCTTGACGGGTTCTAATGAAAAACTGTTTTTT | CALTGSNEKLFF
TRBJ2-1 | - | - | TRBV19 | TGTGCCAGTAGTTTTTTCGGTATGGGGAGCTCCTACAATGAGCAGTTCTTC | CASSFFGMGSSYNEQFF
TRBJ1-5 | - | once | TRBV29-1 | TGCAGCGTCGGCGGGGAGACGGGAAACCAGCCCCAGCATTTT | CSVGGETGNQPQHF
TRBJ1-1 | - | - | TRBV30 | TGTGCCTGGAGGACAGCGGGGAACACTGAAGCTTTCTTT | CAWRTAGNTEAFF
TRBJ2-1 | - | - | TRBV15 | TGTGCCACCAGCAGTGACCTAGGGGGCTCCTACAATGAGCAGTTCTTC | CATSSDLGGSYNEQFF
TRBJ2-3 | - | - | TRBV9 | TGTGCCAGCAGCCCGGGAGTCGGGGCCGGCACAGATACGCAGTATTTT | CASSPGVGAGTDTQYF
TRBJ1-2 | - | - | TRBV27 | TGTGCCAGCAGTTTAGCCAGTGGGGCCCTCTATGGCTACACCTTC | CASSLASGALYGYTF
TRBJ1-2 | - | - | TRBV29-1 | TGCAGCGTTGATGGAGGGGAGGTTAACTATGGCTACACCTTC | CSVDGGEVNYGYTF
TRBJ2-3 | TRBD2 | - | TRBV5-4 | TGTGCCAGCAGCGACGGGAGGAAGGATACGCAGTATTTT | CASSDGRKDTQYF
TRBJ2-2 | TRBD2 | - | TRBV29-1 | TGCAGCGTAGCCGCGACTAGCGGGAGATTGACCGGGGAGCTGTTTTTT | CSVAATSGRLTGELFF
TRBJ2-5 | - | once | TRBV19 | TGTGCCAGTACCCTATCGGACTCGGGAGAGACCCAGTACTTC | CASTLSDSGETQYF
TRBJ1-2 | - | - | TRBV6-5 | TGTGCCAGCAGTGAGTCCGGGATCGGTGGCTACACCTTC | CASSESGIGGYTF
TRBJ2-2 | - | - | TRBV7-6 | TGTGCCAGCAGCTCTACGCCCGGGGAGCTGTTTTTT | CASSSTPGELFF
TRBJ2-3 | - | - | TRBV6-5 | TGTGCCAGCAGTTACTTGGGACTTACAGATACGCAGTATTTT | CASSYLGLTDTQYF
TRBJ1-2 | - | - | TRBV25-1 | TGTGCCAGCAGTGAGGGGAGGAGGTCTAACTATGGCTACACCTTC | CASSEGRRSNYGYTF
TRBJ2-1 | TRBD1 | - | TRBV6-6 | TGTGCCAGCAGTTCTGGACAGGAGCTCCAATACAATGAGCAGTTCTTC | CASSSGQELQYNEQFF
TRBJ1-2 | - | - | TRBV9 | TGTGCCAGCAGCGTAGCTGCGGGAGATTCTAATGGCTACACCTTC | CASSVAAGDSNGYTF
TRBJ2-3 | - | - | TRBV5-1 | TGCGCCAGCAGCTTGGCCTACGGGACTTCAGATACGCAGTATTTT | CASSLAYGTSDTQYF
TRBJ2-3 | TRBD2 | - | TRBV4-1 | TGCGCCAGCAGCCATGCGGGAGGGCCAGATACGCAGTATTTT | CASSHAGGPDTQYF
TRBJ2-1 | - | - | TRBV30 | TGTGCCTGGTCAACCAAGGGGCTTCTCCACAATGAGCAGTTCTTC | CAWSTKGLLHNEQFF
TRBJ1-4 | - | once | TRBV9 | TGTGCCAGCAGCGGGCCCTACGGCGGGGTTGGTAATGAAAAACTGTTTTTT | CASSGPYGGVGNEKLFF